This T cell receptor (beta chain) stems from a study of blood T cell repertoires in COVID-19. Study background: The United States, Italy and Spain provided the acute and convalescent COVID-19 samples. In each case, the material was cDNA or gDNA derived from T cells, B-cell-depleted T cells, or PBMCs.

Produced via immunoSEQ multiplex PCR; TCRdb's table is partial and in-frame only. The sample has around 170,000 clones, about 88% seen once. The germline V and J ends were trimmed by 1 base and 14 bases, with 8 bases remaining between them. CDR1 and CDR2 from the germline V gene are LGHDT and YNNKEL (reference sequence). There are 11 residues in the CDR3. The sample was peripheral blood. The source is a man aged 55 to 70 with acute or convalescent COVID-19. The chain has TRBV3-1 (or the pseudogene TRBV3-2) and TRBJ1-4; D gene ambiguous. The CDR3 is CASSQAQALFF. In nucleotides, the CDR3 is TGTGCCAGCAGCCAAGCCCAAGCCCTGTTTTTT.